These 23 T cell receptor beta chains were sequenced from one sample in a study of monozygotic twins with inflammatory bowel disease. Using the 5' RACE reads, TCRdb records one entry per CDR3 protein without DNA. This listing includes 400,000 to 500,000 distinct CDR3 sequences. Source material: blood. The receptors were gathered from a human donor with ulcerative colitis or Crohn's disease, or a healthy co-twin of an affected twin (not recorded which).

This chain connects TRBV18 to TRBJ1-1; the TCRdb D gene call, TRBD1, has no DNA to confirm it. Germline values: CDR1 KGHSH, CDR2 LQKENI. This CDR3 is built from 14 residues. The CDR3 loop is CASSPRSGETEAFF.

V usage is TRBV5-8 and J usage is TRBJ1-2; TCRdb gives TRBD1 as the D gene, but with no DNA this cannot be confirmed. This CDR3 contains 15 residues. Germline V gives CDR1 SGHTS, CDR2 YDEGEE. CDR3 sequence: CASSLDRGRNYGYTF.

The V gene is TRBV28, the J gene TRBJ2-7; lacking DNA, the TRBD1 call made by TCRdb goes unchecked. Germline V lookup: CDR1 MDHEN, CDR2 SYDVKM. The CDR3 totals 15 residues. CDR3 protein: CASSSRDSASREQYF.

V gene TRBV6-5 combines with J gene TRBJ1-6; no DNA is available, so the TRBD1 call from TCRdb remains unchecked. The CDR3 has 16 amino acids. Germline V gene data show CDR1 as MNHEY and CDR2 as SVGAGI. The CDR3 loop is CASRLGAGGARSPLHF.

The V and J genes are TRBV20-1 and TRBJ1-5. The CDR3 is 14 amino acids. Germline V lookup: CDR1 DFQATT, CDR2 SNEGSKA (reference sequence). CDR3 protein: CSARKGGGPQPQHF.

The chain combines TRBV27 with TRBJ1-6; the TCRdb call, TRBD1, lacks DNA for checking. The germline CDR1 and CDR2 sequences are MNHEY and SMNVEV (reference sequence). The CDR3 runs 18 residues. The CDR3 here is CASRGTGTFSSYNSPLHF.

This sequence joins TRBV6-1 and TRBJ1-1. This CDR3 has 12 residues. Germline V lookup: CDR1 MNHNS, CDR2 SASEGT. The CDR3 reads CASLLTNTEAFF.

This chain's CDR3 is CASSQTATWGITGELFF. The chain carries TRBV7-9 and TRBJ2-2; TCRdb gives TRBD2 as the D gene, but with no DNA this cannot be confirmed. There are 17 residues in the CDR3. Germline CDR1 SEHNR, CDR2 FQNEAQ (reference sequence).

This chain connects TRBV5-1 to TRBJ2-7; checking the TCRdb D call of TRBD1 is not possible without DNA. The CDR3 runs 14 residues. CDR1 and CDR2 from the germline V gene are SGHRS and YFSETQ. The chain's CDR3 is CASNKGDVTYEQYF.

The genes are TRBV20-1 and TRBJ1-5. This CDR3 is built from 13 residues. The germline V gene encodes CDR1 DFQATT and CDR2 SNEGSKA (reference sequence). CDR3 amino acids: CSASSRSNQPQHF.

The chain couples TRBV20-1 to TRBJ2-1; there is no DNA to check the TCRdb D call of TRBD1. Looked up from germline, CDR1 is DFQATT and CDR2 is SNEGSKA (reference sequence). The CDR3 has 12 amino acids. The CDR3 loop is CSARFPGNEQFF.

The CDR3 spells CSAGRSFYEQYF. The V gene is TRBV20-1, the J gene TRBJ2-7; there is no DNA to check the TCRdb D call of TRBD1. The CDR3 spans 12 residues. In germline, CDR1 is DFQATT, CDR2 SNEGSKA (reference sequence).

The V gene is TRBV27, the J gene TRBJ1-5. CDR3 size: 14 residues. Germline-derived CDR1 and CDR2 are MNHEY and SMNVEV (reference sequence). CDR3 loop: CASSFLGNGRPQHF.

This rearrangement joins TRBV5-1 to TRBJ2-1; TCRdb indicates TRBD1, and absent DNA this call remains unverified. The CDR3 has 14 amino acids. CDR1 SGHRS and CDR2 YFSETQ come from the germline V gene. The CDR3 loop reads CASTRTGGNNEQFF.

The chain joins TRBV5-1 to TRBJ2-7. This CDR3 spans 13 amino acids. Per the germline V gene, CDR1 is SGHRS and CDR2 is YFSETQ. The CDR3 region is CASNPGSGDEQYF.

CDR3: CASSEYAAHDTQYF. The chain is built from TRBV25-1 and TRBJ2-3. The CDR3 extends over 14 amino acids. Germline CDR1 reads MGHDK; CDR2 reads SYGVNS. Full variable domain (missing parts from reference TRBV25-1 and TRBJ2-3): EADIYQTPRYLVIGTGKKITLECSQTMGHDKMYWYQQDPGMELHLIHYSYGVNSTEKGDLSSESTVSRIRTEHFPLTLESARPSHTSQYLCASSEYAAHDTQYFGPGTRLTVL.

The chain carries TRBV5-1 and TRBJ1-3; as DNA is missing, the TRBD1 call by TCRdb cannot be tested. Germline CDR1 reads SGHRS; CDR2 reads YFSETQ. The CDR3 is made up of 17 amino acids. This chain's CDR3 is CASSLGGTSSSGNTIYF.

The V gene is TRBV14, the J gene TRBJ1-1; TCRdb selects TRBD1, and the lack of DNA leaves this call unchecked. Germline V lookup: CDR1 SGHDN, CDR2 FVKESK. The CDR3 totals 16 residues. CDR3 in amino acids: CASSQNQGALYTEAFF.

The chain recombines TRBV1 with TRBJ1-2; with no DNA, the TCRdb D assignment of TRBD1 cannot be verified. TRBV1 is a documented pseudogene. CDR3 size: 13 residues. The CDR3 loop is CTSSPGTIYGYTF.

V gene TRBV24-1 combines with J gene TRBJ2-1. The CDR3 covers 13 residues. Looked up from germline, CDR1 is KGHDR and CDR2 is SFDVKD. CDR3 sequence: CATSDLHTNEQFF.

V and J are TRBV18 and TRBJ2-5; TCRdb names TRBD1, which stays unverified in the absence of DNA. In germline, CDR1 is KGHSH, CDR2 LQKENI. The CDR3 has 16 residues. The CDR3 is CASSPRDRVQRETQYF.

The chain links TRBV5-1 to TRBJ2-5; TCRdb's D gene call, TRBD1, goes unchecked for lack of DNA. Germline V gene lookup returns CDR1 SGHRS and CDR2 YFSETQ. The CDR3 is made up of 14 amino acids. The CDR3 region is CASSLTRGEETQYF.

The rearrangement uses TRBV18 and TRBJ2-7. The CDR3 spans 14 residues. In germline, CDR1 is KGHSH, CDR2 LQKENI. This CDR3 reads CASSPLGGGDEQYF.